These 31 T cell receptor beta chains originate from one sample sequenced in a study of stem cell transplantation in POMP-related autoinflammatory disease (dated by TCRdb to the early 2020s). The method behind the library was the immunoSEQ multiplex PCR assay. Held by TCRdb, this immuneACCESS table contains in-frame sequences only and omits some clones. Under half of the omission traces to an unresolved V gene where checked; the cause of the rest is unknown. The sample yields tens of thousands of clones; roughly 90% were counted once. The ten top clones hold 0.5% to 0.75% of the sample. The time point label on this specimen signifies: after hematopoietic stem cell transplant. This specimen consisted of CD4+ T cells from PBMCs, obtained after stem cell transplantation. Source of these receptors: a human patient with POMP-related autoinflammation and immune dysregulation (PRAID). Because of the transplant, the T cells may be the graft donor's rather than the patient's own.

This chain uses TRBV13 with TRBJ1-2; D is unresolved. Trimming took 6 bases from V and 3 from J, leaving 14 bases between them. This CDR3 spans 14 amino acids. Germline CDR1 and CDR2: PRHDT and FYEKMQ (reference sequence). This CDR3 reads CASRQYGGHYGYTF. Written as DNA, the CDR3 is TGTGCCAGCAGGCAATACGGAGGGCACTATGGCTACACCTTC.

The chain is built from TRBV6-5 and TRBJ2-1; 11 bases align to TRBD1. Germline loops: CDR1 MNHEY, CDR2 SVGAGI. V dropped 5 bases and J dropped 7; count of bases not matched to a gene: 7. There are 15 residues in the CDR3. The CDR3 here is CASSPQDRGLNEQFF. The CDR3 DNA reads TGTGCCAGCAGTCCCCAGGACAGGGGGCTAAATGAGCAGTTCTTC.

The rearrangement links TRBV19 to TRBJ1-4, with TRBD1 as a possible D gene (5 bases). The CDR3 spans 15 residues. Germline CDR1 LNHDA, CDR2 SQIVND (reference sequence). Trimming took off 5 bases at V and 2 bases at J, with 12 bases between the two ends. This CDR3 reads CASSRGGTTNEKLFF. The CDR3 DNA sequence: TGTGCCAGTAGTCGTGGGGGGACGACTAATGAAAAACTGTTTTTT. The whole variable domain, remainder taken from reference TRBV19 and TRBJ1-4, is DGGITQSPKYLFRKEGQNVTLSCEQNLNHDAMYWYRQDPGQGLRLIYYSQIVNDFQKGDIAEGYSVSREKKESFPLTVTSAQKNPTAFYLCASSRGGTTNEKLFFGSGTQLSVL.

The rearrangement uses TRBV29-1 and TRBJ1-5; no definite D call. V gave up 7 bases and J gave up 3 bases, with 10 bases separating them. The CDR3 sequence is 12 residues long. The germline CDR1 and CDR2 sequences are SQVTM and ANQGSEA. The CDR3 protein is CSGGETNQPQHF. The CDR3 bases are TGCAGCGGTGGTGAGACCAATCAGCCCCAGCATTTT. Combining the CDR3 with reference TRBV29-1 and TRBJ1-5 gives the whole variable domain SAVISQKPSRDICQRGTSLTIQCQVDSQVTMMFWYRQQPGQSLTLIATANQGSEATYESGFVIDKFPISRPNLTFSTLTVSNMSPEDSSIYLCSGGETNQPQHFGDGTRLSIL.

This clone was seen a single time. CDR3 DNA sequence: TGCGCCAGCAGCTTCACTTACACTAGCACAGATACGCAGTATTTT. It yields the protein CASSFTYTSTDTQYF. The chain is built from TRBV5-1 and TRBJ2-3; unclear D gene. This CDR3 is 15 amino acids long. The V and J ends lost 2 bases and 0 bases respectively, with 10 bases between them. Germline CDR1 is SGHRS and CDR2 is YFSETQ.

This clone was observed once. The chain joins TRBV6-5 to TRBJ1-5, with a possible D match to TRBD1 (5 bases). This CDR3 region has 13 residues. The germline V gene has CDR1 MNHEY and CDR2 SVGAGI. V lost 7 bases and J lost 5, with 12 bases in between. The CDR3 DNA is TGTGCCAGCAAAGAAGGGGCGCATCAGCCCCAGCATTTT. Amino acids: CASKEGAHQPQHF.

The chain combines TRBV28 with TRBJ2-7; no firm D call. This CDR3 spans 14 amino acids. From germline, CDR1 is MDHEN and CDR2 SYDVKM. Trimming pared 6 bases from V and 4 bases from J, leaving 16 bases between. The CDR3 sequence: CASSLGRILYEQYF. The DNA of the CDR3 is TGTGCCAGCAGCCTCGGACGGATTCTATACGAGCAGTACTTC.

The rearrangement uses TRBV10-1 and TRBJ1-6, with D tentatively TRBD1 (5 bases). The CDR3 has 14 amino acids. CDR1 is WNHNN and CDR2 is SYGVQD in the germline V gene (reference sequence). V shed 2 bases and J shed 7 bases, with 9 bases lying between them. CDR3 in amino acids: CASSEGRVNSPLHF. The CDR3 DNA sequence: TGCGCCAGCAGTGAGGGCAGGGTCAATTCACCCCTCCACTTT.

This clone came up a few times. The chain carries TRBV6-1 and TRBJ1-2; the D is unclear. The CDR3 has 14 residues. Germline V CDR1 and CDR2: MNHNS, SASEGT. V lost 3 bases to trimming and J lost 2 bases, with 10 bases between them. The CDR3 spells CASSENEPNYGYTF. The CDR3 nucleotides read TGTGCCAGCAGTGAGAACGAACCGAACTATGGCTACACCTTC.

The chain couples TRBV7-6 to TRBJ1-1; D gene unclear. V lost 4 bases and J 2 bases, leaving 8 bases between the germline ends. The length of the CDR3 is 13 residues. Germline V gene sequence: CDR1 SGHVS, CDR2 FNYEAQ. The CDR3, as DNA: TGTGCCAGCAGCTCACAGCTTAACACTGAAGCTTTCTTT. Encoded protein: CASSSQLNTEAFF. The full variable domain, with the rest looked up from reference TRBV7-6 and TRBJ1-1, is GAGVSQSPRYKVTKRGQDVALRCDPISGHVSLYWYRQALGQGPEFLTYFNYEAQQDKSGLPNDRFSAERPEGSISTLTIQRTEQRDSAMYRCASSSQLNTEAFFGQGTRLTVV.

The J gene is TRBJ2-1, the V gene TRBV2, with D possibly being TRBD2 (6 bases). V lost 6 bases and J lost 2, with 20 bases in between. The CDR3 length is 17 residues. CDR1 is SNHLY, CDR2 FYNNEI, per germline. CDR3 DNA sequence: TGTGCCAGCAGAGGGGTTTTTGGGGGGAGCCCCTACAATGAGCAGTTCTTC. Its translation: CASRGVFGGSPYNEQFF.

The chain recombines TRBV25-1 with TRBJ2-2; TRBD1 matches at 7 bases. This CDR3 has 14 residues. V lost 8 bases to trimming and J lost 4 bases; unmatched junction nucleotides: 7. Per the germline V gene, CDR1 is MGHDK and CDR2 is SYGVNS. In DNA, the CDR3 is TGTGCCAGCTCCAAGACAGGGACCACCGGGGAGCTGTTTTTT. Residues: CASSKTGTTGELFF.

V gene TRBV24-1 combines with J gene TRBJ2-7; D is possibly TRBD2 (6 bases). The CDR3 spans 12 residues. Per the germline V gene, CDR1 is KGHDR and CDR2 is SFDVKD. V was cut by 3 bases and J by 4 bases, with 6 bases left in between. CDR3 in amino acids: CATSDAGYEQYF. Here the CDR3 DNA reads TGTGCCACCAGTGATGCGGGGTACGAGCAGTACTTC.

V usage is TRBV4-1 and J usage is TRBJ2-5; D is uncertain. The CDR3 runs to 13 residues. With 1 base removed from V and 6 bases from J, the gap between germline ends came to 9 bases. Germline CDR1 and CDR2: MGHRA and YSYEKL. Here the CDR3 reads CASSQVPRQTQYF. CDR3 DNA sequence: TGCGCCAGCAGCCAAGTTCCGCGCCAGACCCAGTACTTC.

The V and J genes are TRBV5-1 and TRBJ2-3; 9 bases match TRBD1. The germline CDR1 and CDR2 sequences are SGHRS and YFSETQ. Trimming removed 4 bases from V and 3 bases from J; junction bases left unmatched: 9. The CDR3 totals 16 residues. The CDR3 coding sequence is TGCGCCAGCAGCCTTGGTCCGGGACAGGGAACAGATACGCAGTATTTT. Its translation is CASSLGPGQGTDTQYF.

J is TRBJ1-2 and V is TRBV7-8, with D maybe TRBD1 (5 bases). The CDR3 sequence is 15 residues long. The germline V gene has CDR1 SGHVS and CDR2 FQNEAQ. Trimming left V 5 bases short and J 5 bases short, with 18 bases between. CDR3 in amino acids: CASSPAAGEGYGYTF. In DNA, the CDR3 is TGTGCCAGCAGCCCCGCGGCTGGGGAGGGGTATGGCTACACCTTC.

The gene calls are TRBV24-1 and TRBJ2-1; 14 bases map to TRBD2. The CDR3 spans 16 residues. CDR1 KGHDR and CDR2 SFDVKD come from the germline V gene. Trimming at V came to 4 bases and at J to 6 bases, leaving 4 bases not matched to a gene. The CDR3 spells CATSDPGLAGANEQFF. The CDR3 nucleotides read TGTGCCACCAGTGACCCGGGACTAGCGGGAGCCAATGAGCAGTTCTTC.

The rearrangement uses TRBV27 and TRBJ2-1; TRBD2 aligns across 9 bases. The CDR3 has 11 amino acids. Looked up from germline, CDR1 is MNHEY and CDR2 is SMNVEV (reference sequence). V shed 7 bases and J 14 bases; nucleotides not matched to a gene: 6. In DNA, the CDR3 is TGTGCCAGCACCAGCGGGGGGACCGAGTTCTTC. This gives the protein CASTSGGTEFF.

This clone was seen once. The chain is built from TRBV29-1 and TRBJ1-5; 8 nucleotides agree with TRBD1. The CDR3 is 13 residues long. V trimming: 4 bases; J trimming: 5 bases; junction bases outside the gene matches: 4. CDR1 is SQVTM and CDR2 is ANQGSEA in the germline V gene. This CDR3 reads CSVGATGDQPQHF. The CDR3 bases are TGCAGCGTTGGAGCGACAGGGGATCAGCCCCAGCATTTT.

The chain has TRBV7-9 and TRBJ1-2; D unresolved. The CDR3 spans 13 residues. CDR1 is SEHNR, CDR2 FQNEAQ, per germline (reference sequence). With 1 base removed from V and 4 bases from J, the gap between germline ends came to 7 bases. CDR3 DNA: TGTGCCAGCAGCTTAGAAGGGCGCTATGGCTACACCTTC. Protein product: CASSLEGRYGYTF.

The gene calls are TRBV6-5 and TRBJ2-2; D is undetermined. V lost 2 bases to trimming and J lost 5 bases, with 9 bases between them. The V gene's germline CDR1 is MNHEY and CDR2 SVGAGI. CDR3 size: 14 residues. The CDR3 nucleotides read TGTGCCAGCAGTTACATTAGTAGGACCGGGGAGCTGTTTTTT. Translation: CASSYISRTGELFF.

The chain recombines TRBV5-8 with TRBJ1-1; a weak D match, TRBD1 (5 bases). This CDR3 is built from 13 residues. Germline V gene data show CDR1 as SGHTS and CDR2 as YDEGEE. Trimming took 0 bases from V and 6 from J, leaving 9 bases between them. DNA of the CDR3: TGTGCCAGCAGCTTGGTGAGGGGAGCTGAAGCTTTCTTT. Amino acids: CASSLVRGAEAFF. Full variable domain (outside the CDR3, taken from reference TRBV5-8 and TRBJ1-1): EAGVTQSPTHLIKTRGQQATLRCSPISGHTSVYWYQQALGLGLQFLLWYDEGEERNRGNFPPRFSGRQFPNYSSELNVNALELEDSALYLCASSLVRGAEAFFGQGTRLTVV.

The genes are TRBV14 and TRBJ2-1; D call uncertain. CDR3 length: 13 residues. V was trimmed by 3 bases and J by 4 bases, leaving 7 bases between them. The germline CDR1 and CDR2 sequences are SGHDN and FVKESK. The CDR3 DNA reads TGTGCCAGCAGCCACCGGCAGTACAATGAGCAGTTCTTC. It yields the protein CASSHRQYNEQFF. Variable domain in full (rest from reference TRBV14 and TRBJ2-1): EAGVTQFPSHSVIEKGQTVTLRCDPISGHDNLYWYRRVMGKEIKFLLHFVKESKQDESGMPNNRFLAERTGGTYSTLKVQPAELEDSGVYFCASSHRQYNEQFFGPGTRLTVL.

The chain uses TRBV5-1 and TRBJ2-3; no definite D call. V dropped 2 bases and J dropped 0 bases, with 13 bases sitting between them. The V gene's germline CDR1 is SGHRS and CDR2 YFSETQ. The CDR3 is 16 amino acids. The CDR3 loop reads CASSFRLAASTDTQYF. In DNA form, the CDR3 reads TGCGCCAGCAGCTTCCGGTTAGCCGCTAGCACAGATACGCAGTATTTT.

J is TRBJ2-1 and V is TRBV5-1, with 7 bases that match TRBD2. CDR3 length: 14 amino acids. Germline CDR1 and CDR2: SGHRS and YFSETQ. The ends lost 0 bases at V and 8 bases at J; junction bases unmatched: 5. CDR3 nucleotides: TGCGCCAGCAGCTTGGACCGGGAGGATGATGAGCAGTTCTTC. Translated: CASSLDREDDEQFF.

For this clone: The junction and the germline gene differ at one end; a read error may be behind it. This sequence joins TRBV6-1 and TRBJ2-2; D is unclear. The CDR3 is 13 amino acids. The germline gives CDR1 MNHNS, CDR2 SASEGT. The CDR3 nucleotides are TGTGCCAGCATTGAAACGAACACCGGGGAGCTGTTTTTT. This codes for CASIETNTGELFF.

This chain joins TRBV24-1 and TRBJ2-7; D gene ambiguous. Germline CDR1 and CDR2: KGHDR and SFDVKD. Between the trimmed V and J ends, which lost 1 base and 11 bases, there was a span of 11 bases. The CDR3 runs 12 residues. For the CDR3, the DNA is TGTGCCACCAGTGATTTCGGGTCCCACGAGTACGTC. Its protein is CATSDFGSHEYV.

J is TRBJ1-1 and V is TRBV18; D is ambiguous. The germline V gene encodes CDR1 KGHSH and CDR2 LQKENI. The CDR3 is made up of 13 amino acids. V was shortened by 5 bases and J by 1 base, with 8 bases between the two germline ends. CDR3 sequence: CASSTSGNTEAFF. The DNA for the CDR3 is TGTGCCAGCTCAACCAGTGGGAACACTGAAGCTTTCTTT. Looking up the rest from reference TRBV18 and TRBJ1-1 gives the full variable domain: NAGVMQNPRHLVRRRGQEARLRCSPMKGHSHVYWYRQLPEEGLKFMVYLQKENIIDESGMPKERFSAEFPKEGPSILRIQQVVRGDSAAYFCASSTSGNTEAFFGQGTRLTVV.

The V call is TRBV19, the J call TRBJ2-5; D perhaps matches TRBD1 (7 bases). The CDR3 consists of 12 residues. V lost 4 bases and J lost 5, with 8 bases in between. From germline, CDR1 is LNHDA and CDR2 SQIVND (reference sequence). CDR3: CASSTGGETQYF. The DNA for the CDR3 is TGTGCCAGTAGTACAGGGGGGGAGACCCAGTACTTC.

The gene calls are TRBV15 and TRBJ1-2; the D is unclear. V dropped 5 bases and J dropped 4 bases, with 11 bases sitting between them. This CDR3 spans 13 amino acids. The germline gives CDR1 LNHNV, CDR2 YYDKDF (reference sequence). CDR3 coding DNA: TGTGCCACCAGCCCCGACGGTTTCTATGGCTACACCTTC. It yields the protein CATSPDGFYGYTF.

The V and J genes are TRBV5-1 and TRBJ2-5, with a possible D match to TRBD1 (6 bases). Trimming shortened V by 6 bases and J by 9 bases, and 21 bases separated the two germline ends. The CDR3 contains 14 residues. Germline V lookup: CDR1 SGHRS, CDR2 YFSETQ. CDR3 sequence (DNA): TGCGCCAGCACCCGGGACACCCTTCAAGATGCCCAGTACTTC. As protein: CASTRDTLQDAQYF.